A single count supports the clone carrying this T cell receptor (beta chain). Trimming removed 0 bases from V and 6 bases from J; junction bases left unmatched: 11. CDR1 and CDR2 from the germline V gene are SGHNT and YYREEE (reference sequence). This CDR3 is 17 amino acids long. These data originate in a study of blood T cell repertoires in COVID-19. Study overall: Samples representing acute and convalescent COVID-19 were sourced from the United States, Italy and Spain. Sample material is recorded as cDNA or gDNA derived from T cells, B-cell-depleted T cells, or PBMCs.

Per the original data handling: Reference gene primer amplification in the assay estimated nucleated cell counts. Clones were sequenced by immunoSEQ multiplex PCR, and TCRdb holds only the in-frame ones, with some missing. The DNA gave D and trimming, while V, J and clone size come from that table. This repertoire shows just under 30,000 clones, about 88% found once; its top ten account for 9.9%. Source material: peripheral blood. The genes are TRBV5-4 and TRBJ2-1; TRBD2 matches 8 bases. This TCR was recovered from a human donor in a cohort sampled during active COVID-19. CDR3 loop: CASSLGGIAGPINEQFF. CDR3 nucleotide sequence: TGTGCCAGCAGCTTGGGTGGGATAGCGGGGCCTATCAATGAGCAGTTCTTC.